Shown below are 28 T cell receptor beta chains from a single sample sequenced in a study of cytomegalovirus exposure and HLA in healthy donors. Use of 60 Vbeta and 13 Jbeta primers characterized the PCR. This table comes from immunoSEQ multiplex PCR, and its TCRdb copy is limited to in-frame clones, with some not included. The table shows 100,000 to 150,000 clones, with about 86% occurring only once. Sequenced material: PBMCs. All receptors come from a woman aged 40 to 49 in good health and CMV-seronegative.

V usage is TRBV10-1 and J usage is TRBJ1-5, with D hard to call. The V and J ends lost 0 bases and 3 bases respectively, with 6 bases between them. This CDR3 spans 14 amino acids. Germline V gene data show CDR1 as WNHNN and CDR2 as SYGVQD (reference sequence). CDR3 protein: CASSESGFNQPQHF. In nucleotides, the CDR3 is TGCGCCAGCAGTGAGTCCGGGTTCAATCAGCCCCAGCATTTT.

V usage is TRBV11-3 and J usage is TRBJ1-6; D remains ambiguous. The CDR3 totals 13 residues. V lost 0 bases to trimming and J lost 8 bases, with 5 bases between them. Looked up from germline, CDR1 is SGHNT and CDR2 is YENEEA. For the CDR3, the DNA is TGTGCCAGCAGCTTAGACCAATATTCACCCCTCCACTTT. Encoded protein: CASSLDQYSPLHF.

J is TRBJ2-1 and V is TRBV18; D gene uncertain. Looked up from germline, CDR1 is KGHSH and CDR2 is LQKENI. V dropped 1 base and J dropped 3 bases, with 13 bases sitting between them. The CDR3 length is 16 residues. CDR3 region: CASSPLRDLLYNEQFF. DNA of the CDR3: TGTGCCAGCTCACCACTCCGCGACTTACTCTACAATGAGCAGTTCTTC.

The chain has TRBV10-2 and TRBJ2-3; 7 positions agree with TRBD2. The CDR3 sequence is 15 residues long. The ends lost 2 bases at V and 5 bases at J; junction bases unmatched: 7. The germline V gene encodes CDR1 WSHSY and CDR2 SAAADI. DNA of the CDR3: TGCGCCAGCAGTGAGGGACTAGTTAGGAGAGATACGCAGTATTTT. Amino acids: CASSEGLVRRDTQYF.

The chain couples TRBV11-1 to TRBJ2-1; 11 bases map to TRBD1. Germline V CDR1 and CDR2: SGHAT, FQDESV (reference sequence). CDR3 size: 14 residues. Trimming cost V 8 bases and J 8 bases; bases outside gene matches: 8. The CDR3 sequence: CASAGQGADDEQFF. Here the CDR3 DNA reads TGTGCCAGCGCTGGACAGGGGGCGGACGATGAGCAGTTCTTC.

The gene calls are TRBV14 and TRBJ2-5, with D possibly matching TRBD2 (6 bases). The germline V and J ends were trimmed by 0 bases and 5 bases, with 22 bases remaining between them. This CDR3 is built from 18 residues. Per the germline V gene, CDR1 is SGHDN and CDR2 is FVKESK. CDR3 nucleotides: TGTGCCAGCAGCCAAGACCGGACGACTAGAGACATTGCGGAGACCCAGTACTTC. Translated, it gives CASSQDRTTRDIAETQYF.

The chain couples TRBV15 to TRBJ2-4; 9 bases are a match to TRBD1. The CDR3 spans 17 residues. Per germline, CDR1 LNHNV and CDR2 YYDKDF (reference sequence). The J segment lost 7 bases and the V segment lost 0 bases, leaving 10 bases of the junction unmatched. CDR3 nucleotide sequence: TGTGCCACCAGCAGAGAACCCGCGGGACAGGGTTTGAACATTCAGTACTTC. Amino acids: CATSREPAGQGLNIQYF. The full variable domain, its missing parts supplied by reference TRBV15 and TRBJ2-4, is DAMVIQNPRYQVTQFGKPVTLSCSQTLNHNVMYWYQQKSSQAPKLLFHYYDKDFNNEADTPDNFQSRRPNTSFCFLDIRSPGLGDTAMYLCATSREPAGQGLNIQYFGAGTRLSVL.

This clone was seen more than once but under ten times. V gene TRBV5-4 combines with J gene TRBJ2-4; 10 bases match TRBD2. J gave up 0 bases and V 2 bases, and 14 bases lay outside the gene matches. The CDR3 is 20 residues long. CDR1 is SGHNT, CDR2 YYREEE, per germline (reference sequence). CDR3 bases: TGTGCCAGCAGCTTACGGACTAGCGGACTTACCCCCTTAGCCAAAAACATTCAGTACTTC. Translating it yields CASSLRTSGLTPLAKNIQYF.

The chain joins TRBV11-2 to TRBJ2-2; D remains ambiguous. V gave up 2 bases and J gave up 2 bases, with 9 bases separating them. This CDR3 has 15 amino acids. CDR1 SGHAT and CDR2 FQNNGV come from the germline V gene. CDR3 sequence reads: CASSLLVRNTGELFF. In nucleotides, the CDR3 is TGTGCCAGCAGCTTACTAGTCCGAAACACCGGGGAGCTGTTTTTT.

DNA of the CDR3: TGTGCCAGCAGGGACAGGGGTACTGAAGCTTTCTTT. It yields the protein CASRDRGTEAFF. The J gene is TRBJ1-1, the V gene TRBV2; TRBD1 aligns across 9 bases. The V and J ends lost 6 bases and 5 bases, in that order; junction bases with no gene match: 1. This CDR3 contains 12 residues. Germline CDR1 reads SNHLY; CDR2 reads FYNNEI. Drawing the rest from reference TRBV2 and TRBJ1-1, the complete variable domain is EPEVTQTPSHQVTQMGQEVILRCVPISNHLYFYWYRQILGQKVEFLVSFYNNEISEKSEIFDDQFSVERPDGSNFTLKIRSTKLEDSAMYFCASRDRGTEAFFGQGTRLTVV.

The rearrangement joins TRBV29-1 to TRBJ2-7, with TRBD1 matching 7 bases. CDR3 length equals 14 residues. J gave up 0 bases and V 6 bases, and 8 bases lay outside the gene matches. The V gene's germline CDR1 is SQVTM and CDR2 ANQGSEA. CDR3: CSVEEGTASYEQYF. As DNA, the CDR3 is TGCAGCGTCGAGGAAGGGACAGCCTCCTACGAGCAGTACTTC.

The rearrangement joins TRBV28 to TRBJ1-1, with D tentatively TRBD1 (6 bases). CDR1 is MDHEN, CDR2 SYDVKM, per germline. The CDR3 covers 14 residues. Trimming cost V 6 bases and J 5 bases, with 16 bases left between them. CDR3 DNA sequence: TGTGCCAGCAGCGTTGACAGGCCGGGGACTGAAGCTTTCTTT. As protein: CASSVDRPGTEAFF.

This clone appeared once. The chain couples TRBV19 to TRBJ2-5; D may be TRBD2 (6 bases). Trimming left V 8 bases short and J 0 bases short, with 13 bases between. CDR1 is LNHDA and CDR2 is SQIVND in the germline V gene (reference sequence). The CDR3 runs 14 residues. The CDR3 DNA reads as TGTGCCAGTTCCCCCCCTAGCGACCAAGAGACCCAGTACTTC. This translates into CASSPPSDQETQYF.

Note on this clone: The sample has other DNA sequences that encode this CDR3 too. The CDR3 coding sequence is TGTGCCAGCAGTTTATACCGGGAGGGCCACGAGCAGTACTTC. Translation: CASSLYREGHEQYF. The V and J genes are TRBV28 and TRBJ2-7; 8 nucleotides match TRBD2. Germline V lookup: CDR1 MDHEN, CDR2 SYDVKM. The CDR3 has 14 amino acids. V gave up 1 base and J gave up 5 bases; unmatched junction bases: 4.

The CDR3, as DNA: TGTGCCAGCAGCTTAGGGACTAGCGGGGGGAACGAGCAGTACTTC. This translates into CASSLGTSGGNEQYF. This chain connects TRBV7-6 to TRBJ2-7, with TRBD2 matching over 14 bases. CDR1 and CDR2 from the germline V gene are SGHVS and FNYEAQ. V dropped 1 base and J dropped 5; count of bases not matched to a gene: 1. CDR3 length equals 15 residues.

This clone was counted a single time. The rearrangement joins TRBV7-2 to TRBJ2-7; 16 bases are a match to TRBD2. The CDR3 loop spans 14 amino acids. Germline V gene lookup returns CDR1 SGHTA and CDR2 FQGNSA. V shed 5 bases and J 9 bases; nucleotides not matched to a gene: 4. This CDR3 reads CASSPGLAGGPQYF. The CDR3 DNA reads TGTGCCAGCAGCCCGGGACTAGCGGGAGGGCCGCAGTACTTC.

The V gene is TRBV5-1, the J gene TRBJ2-5; perhaps TRBD1 as D (5 bases). Germline lookup yields CDR1 SGHRS and CDR2 YFSETQ. The CDR3 length is 14 residues. The V end lost 1 base, the J end lost 7 bases, and 14 bases lay between the germline ends. The CDR3 sequence is CASSLTGDIGTQYF. DNA of the CDR3: TGCGCCAGCAGCTTGACAGGCGATATTGGGACCCAGTACTTC. The variable domain in full, completed from reference TRBV5-1 and TRBJ2-5, reads KAGVTQTPRYLIKTRGQQVTLSCSPISGHRSVSWYQQTPGQGLQFLFEYFSETQRNKGNFPGRFSGRQFSNSRSEMNVSTLELGDSALYLCASSLTGDIGTQYFGPGTRLLVL.

V gene TRBV2 combines with J gene TRBJ1-2; 7 bases fit TRBD1. V shed 4 bases, J shed 0 bases, and the junction held 2 bases outside the gene matches. In germline, CDR1 is SNHLY, CDR2 FYNNEI. This CDR3 spans 14 amino acids. CDR3 DNA: TGTGCCAGCAGTGGGACAGGCCCTAACTATGGCTACACCTTC. As protein: CASSGTGPNYGYTF. The full variable domain, in which reference TRBV2 and TRBJ1-2 provide the parts outside the CDR3, is EPEVTQTPSHQVTQMGQEVILRCVPISNHLYFYWYRQILGQKVEFLVSFYNNEISEKSEIFDDQFSVERPDGSNFTLKIRSTKLEDSAMYFCASSGTGPNYGYTFGSGTRLTVV.

The chain couples TRBV27 to TRBJ2-2; TRBD1 might be the D (6 bases). CDR3 size: 17 residues. Germline V CDR1 and CDR2: MNHEY, SMNVEV (reference sequence). With 0 bases removed from V and 5 bases from J, the gap between germline ends came to 16 bases. This CDR3 reads CASSLSNMIQGTGELFF. The CDR3 bases are TGTGCCAGCAGTTTATCGAATATGATACAGGGTACCGGGGAGCTGTTTTTT.

The chain uses TRBV7-9 and TRBJ2-1; a possible D gene is TRBD2 (7 bases). Trimming took off 1 base at V and 10 bases at J, with 20 bases between the two ends. CDR1 SEHNR and CDR2 FQNEAQ come from the germline V gene (reference sequence). The CDR3 totals 16 residues. The CDR3 spells CASSLEKDGGGGEQFF. CDR3 coding DNA: TGTGCCAGCAGCTTAGAAAAGGATGGCGGGGGCGGAGAGCAGTTCTTC.

The chain combines TRBV27 with TRBJ2-3; D is perhaps TRBD2 (6 bases). V lost 2 bases, J lost 4 bases, and 19 bases lay in between. The CDR3 sequence is 17 residues long. Germline V gene sequence: CDR1 MNHEY, CDR2 SMNVEV (reference sequence). The CDR3 nucleotides read TGTGCCAGCAGTTTAGGTTTTAGCGGACTTAGCGCAGATACGCAGTATTTT. Residues: CASSLGFSGLSADTQYF.

The chain carries TRBV5-1 and TRBJ2-2; D perhaps matches TRBD1 (6 bases). Per germline, CDR1 SGHRS and CDR2 YFSETQ. The CDR3 contains 16 residues. V dropped 0 bases and J dropped 7 bases, with 16 bases sitting between them. CDR3 sequence: CASSLANRDAGGELFF. CDR3 nucleotide sequence: TGCGCCAGCAGCTTGGCCAACAGGGATGCGGGCGGGGAGCTGTTTTTT.

The chain joins TRBV28 to TRBJ2-4; 11 positions match TRBD2. The CDR3 consists of 16 residues. Germline V gives CDR1 MDHEN, CDR2 SYDVKM. After removal of 1 base from V and 6 bases from J, the junction contained 5 bases not matched to a gene. This CDR3 reads CASSLYTSGSGNIQYF. The CDR3 DNA reads as TGTGCCAGCAGTTTATACACTAGCGGGAGTGGAAACATTCAGTACTTC.

The J gene is TRBJ1-1, the V gene TRBV29-1, with D maybe TRBD1 (6 bases). This CDR3 is 12 amino acids long. CDR1 is SQVTM, CDR2 ANQGSEA, per germline. V lost 7 bases and J 3 bases, leaving 12 bases between the germline ends. The CDR3 DNA sequence: TGCAGCGCCCGTGGACAGCACACTGAAGCTTTCTTT. Amino acids: CSARGQHTEAFF. Full variable domain (remainder filled in from reference TRBV29-1 and TRBJ1-1): SAVISQKPSRDICQRGTSLTIQCQVDSQVTMMFWYRQQPGQSLTLIATANQGSEATYESGFVIDKFPISRPNLTFSTLTVSNMSPEDSSIYLCSARGQHTEAFFGQGTRLTVV.

This sequence joins TRBV13 and TRBJ1-1; tentatively, D is TRBD1 (6 bases). The CDR3 sequence is 12 residues long. V was shortened by 4 bases and J by 6 bases, with 9 bases between the two germline ends. Per the germline V gene, CDR1 is PRHDT and CDR2 is FYEKMQ (reference sequence). CDR3 coding DNA: TGTGCCAGCAGCTCCGGACAGTCTGAAGCTTTCTTT. Encoded protein: CASSSGQSEAFF.

The chain combines TRBV7-2 with TRBJ2-2; 13 nucleotides line up with TRBD2. V was pared by 5 bases and J by 9 bases, with 12 bases of the junction left unmatched. CDR3 size: 17 residues. In germline, CDR1 is SGHTA, CDR2 FQGNSA. CDR3 amino acids: CASSPRTSGSELRELFF. Written as DNA, the CDR3 is TGTGCCAGCAGCCCCCGGACTAGCGGGAGTGAACTCCGGGAGCTGTTTTTT.

The chain combines TRBV7-6 with TRBJ2-7, with unresolved D. Germline V gene data show CDR1 as SGHVS and CDR2 as FNYEAQ. There are 12 residues in the CDR3. V was pared by 1 base and J by 6 bases, with 7 bases between. The CDR3 nucleotides are TGTGCCAGCAGCTTAGGAGCCTCCGAGCAGTACTTC. Protein: CASSLGASEQYF.

There are a few counts of this clone. This chain uses TRBV19 with TRBJ1-2; 9 bases are shared with TRBD1. The CDR3 has 17 residues. Looked up from germline, CDR1 is LNHDA and CDR2 is SQIVND (reference sequence). J was trimmed by 2 bases and V by 7 bases; bases with no gene match: 14. The CDR3 reads CASINPGTGTVNYGYTF. CDR3 bases: TGTGCCAGTATTAACCCCGGGACAGGGACCGTAAACTATGGCTACACCTTC.